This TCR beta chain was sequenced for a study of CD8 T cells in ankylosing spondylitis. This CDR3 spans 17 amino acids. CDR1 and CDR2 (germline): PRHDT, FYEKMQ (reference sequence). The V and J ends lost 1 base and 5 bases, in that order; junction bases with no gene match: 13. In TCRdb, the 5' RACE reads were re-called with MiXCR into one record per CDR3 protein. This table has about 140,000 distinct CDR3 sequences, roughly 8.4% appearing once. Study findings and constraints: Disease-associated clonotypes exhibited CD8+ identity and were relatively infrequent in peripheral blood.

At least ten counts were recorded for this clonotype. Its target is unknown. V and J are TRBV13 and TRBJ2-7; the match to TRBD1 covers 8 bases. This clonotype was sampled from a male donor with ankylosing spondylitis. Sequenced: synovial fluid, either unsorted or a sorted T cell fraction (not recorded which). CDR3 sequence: CASSLDYRRGLGHEQYF. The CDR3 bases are TGTGCCAGCAGCTTAGACTACCGCAGGGGGCTCGGCCACGAGCAGTACTTC.